The source of this T cell receptor (beta chain) is a study of T cell responses to AZD1222 COVID-19 vaccine. Repertoires were generated with immunoSEQ multiplex PCR, while TCRdb's copy carries only in-frame clones and drops some. This sample carries approximately 68,000 clones, 88% of them seen once, and the ten largest clones take 4% to 5.5%. V gave up 4 bases and J gave up 0 bases; unmatched junction bases: 3. The CDR3 is 14 residues long. Germline V CDR1 and CDR2: MNHEY, SVGAGI. In this sample, this clone turned up once. The sequencing used peripheral blood, collected 28 days after the second dose of the MenACWY control vaccine. The clonotype comes from an adult who received the MenACWY meningococcal vaccine as a control. The chain is built from TRBV6-5 and TRBJ2-7; TRBD2 matches 7 bases. The CDR3 sequence: CASSWEGTSYEQYF. The CDR3, as DNA: TGTGCCAGCAGTTGGGAGGGGACCTCCTACGAGCAGTACTTC.